This T cell receptor beta chain originates from a study of shared clonotypes between healthy human individuals. About the study: The plates for each donor numbered three CD4 naive, three CD4 memory, two CD8 naive and one CD8 memory.

Of note for this clone: Antigen specificity is unknown.

Selected positively for CCR7 and CD45RO-negative, naive CD8 cells excluded terminally differentiated effector memory CD45RA+ cells. Notes on the study in general: Having only a few donors restricted how much genetic and exposure-history diversity was captured.

Several immunoSEQ 96-well plates shared each subset's DNA, each plate a replicate. Only in-frame clones appear in the TCRdb table, and some are missing; sequencing was by immunoSEQ multiplex PCR. This sample carries approximately 2,000,000 clones, 93% of them seen once, and the ten largest clones take around 1.8%. CDR1 is LNHDA and CDR2 is SQIVND in the germline V gene (reference sequence). V was pared by 6 bases and J by 4 bases, with 18 bases between. This CDR3 spans 16 amino acids. This clonotype was obtained from a man aged 18 to 30 in good health. Some clones in this sample may be carry-over from other donors' samples. The sequenced material came from naive CD8+ T cells from PBMCs. The chain joins TRBV19 to TRBJ2-2; either TRBD1 or TRBD2 may supply D (5 bases each). Written as DNA, the CDR3 is TGTGCCAGTAGCGGATATCGGGGACGCGGCACCGGGGAGCTGTTTTTT. Translating gives CASSGYRGRGTGELFF.